This T cell receptor (beta chain) originates from a study of cytomegalovirus exposure and HLA in healthy donors. Germline assignment: CDR1 LNHDA and CDR2 SQIVND (reference sequence). The CDR3 consists of 14 residues. The V and J ends lost 4 bases and 8 bases respectively, with 15 bases between them. The PCR ran on 60 Vbeta and 13 Jbeta primers. This table comes from immunoSEQ multiplex PCR, and its TCRdb copy is limited to in-frame clones, with some not included. The table lists 150,000 to 200,000 clones. The clonotype originates from a man under 40 in good health and CMV-seronegative. Sequencing input: PBMCs. The chain is built from TRBV19 and TRBJ2-1; possible D gene TRBD2, 6 bases. CDR3 region: CASSTGATRDEQFF. DNA of the CDR3: TGTGCCAGTAGTACGGGAGCAACACGCGATGAGCAGTTCTTC. The full variable domain, in which reference TRBV19 and TRBJ2-1 provide the parts outside the CDR3, is DGGITQSPKYLFRKEGQNVTLSCEQNLNHDAMYWYRQDPGQGLRLIYYSQIVNDFQKGDIAEGYSVSREKKESFPLTVTSAQKNPTAFYLCASSTGATRDEQFFGPGTRLTVL.